Reported below is one T cell receptor beta chain. The specificity of this receptor is unknown. No qualities accompany the bases; no much larger clone lies one base away. These data come from a study of blood T cell repertoires in COVID-19 (TCRdb year 2020). As for the study more broadly: The collaborator samples originated in the United States, Italy and Spain and spanned the acute and convalescent phases of COVID-19. Subjects who had been exposed to COVID-19, were actively infected with it, or had recovered from it provided the deeply sampled blood TCRbeta repertoires that made up the dataset. A de-identified subject ID, COVID-19 status, age in years and sex were almost always included in the sample metadata. The repertoires were released in a freely available public database meant as a resource for research on the immune response to SARS-CoV-2. Samples came from the ongoing ImmuneRACE study (first 160 participants) plus 1,254 subjects from 6 global collaborators. Where HLA class I and class II types were available, the types were taken from metadata supplied by the sample provider, not from assay-based typing. The material from the prospective study consisted of cDNA or gDNA derived from T cells, B-cell-depleted T cells, or PBMCs.

Another Seattle source contributed samples from volunteer blood donors who had recovered from COVID-19. Collaborating institutions collected whole blood in K2EDTA tubes following their own protocols. For TCRbeta analysis, collaborators shipped samples in one of three forms: frozen whole blood, isolated PBMCs, or DNA extracted from either of those sample types. The CDR3 goes from the cysteine to the phenylalanine over 14 residues. The kept DNA is CDR3 alone, 42 bases in frame from the first base. Based on the germline V gene, the CDR1 and CDR2 sequences are SGHRS and YFSETQ. The V and J ends are trimmed by 0 bases and 8 bases, leaving 14 bases between them. The immunoSEQ Assay, a bias-controlled multiplex PCR, was used to amplify TCRbeta CDR3 regions from genomic DNA. Concerning the study's data processing: The number of nucleated cells in each sample was estimated by amplification of reference gene primers within the assay. To quantify the absolute abundance of each unique TCRbeta CDR3 rearrangement, sequence reads were collapsed and filtered. For each sample, productive Simpson clonality was calculated by taking the square root of Simpson's diversity index across productive rearrangements. Sourced from immuneACCESS, this table was stored by TCRdb with only in-frame sequences that have V and J called. A share of the clones is absent; for the studies checked, an unresolved V gene accounts for under half, and the remainder has no known explanation. That table is the source of V, J and clone size, and D and trimming were worked out from the DNA. The sample contains around 230,000 clones, roughly 87% of them found a single time. The top ten clones comprise approximately 7.9% of the sample.

The research as a whole found: Clinical and demographic metadata were provided uncurated, with the amount varying by source and participant.

Material: peripheral blood. This sequence originates from a man aged 55 to 70 who had recovered from COVID-19. The chain is made from TRBV5-1 and TRBJ2-5; the D gene identity is not certain. The CDR3 protein: CASSLDQGWATQYF. In nucleotide form, the sequence is TGCGCCAGCAGCTTGGACCAAGGCTGGGCCACCCAGTACTTC.